Shown below are 26 T cell receptor beta chains from a single sample sequenced in a study of blood T cell repertoires in COVID-19. Repertoires were generated with immunoSEQ multiplex PCR, while TCRdb's copy carries only in-frame clones and drops some. The sample includes approximately 160,000 clones, roughly four fifths seen only once; the top ten take 11%. Source material: peripheral blood. These receptors all come from a human donor in a cohort sampled during active COVID-19.

This clone was seen once. The chain combines TRBV3-1 (or the pseudogene TRBV3-2) with TRBJ1-2; tentatively, D is TRBD1 (6 bases). V was shortened by 3 bases and J by 1 base, with 12 bases between the two germline ends. The CDR3 loop spans 15 amino acids. The germline CDR1 and CDR2 sequences are LGHDT and YNNKEL (reference sequence). In DNA, the CDR3 is TGTGCCAGCAGCCACTCGCAGGGGAATAACTATGGCTACACCTTC. Translating it yields CASSHSQGNNYGYTF.

The rearrangement links TRBV28 to TRBJ2-1, with a tentative D call TRBD2 (6 bases). V shed 4 bases and J shed 10 bases, with 17 bases lying between them. CDR3 length: 14 amino acids. Germline V lookup: CDR1 MDHEN, CDR2 SYDVKM. The CDR3 sequence is CASSSGVPQLEQFF. The CDR3, as DNA: TGTGCCAGCAGTTCGGGGGTCCCTCAATTGGAGCAGTTCTTC.

This clone was counted between two and nine times. This chain connects TRBV7-9 to TRBJ2-3; 12 bases are a match to TRBD2. The CDR3 runs to 15 residues. The germline V gene encodes CDR1 SEHNR and CDR2 FQNEAQ (reference sequence). Trimming took 5 bases from V and 6 from J; bases not matched to a gene: 6. CDR3 residues: CASSTTSGGMDTQYF. In DNA form, the CDR3 reads TGTGCCAGCAGCACGACTAGCGGGGGAATGGATACGCAGTATTTT.

The CDR3 protein is CASTAGELFF. The DNA of the CDR3 is TGTGCCAGTACCGCGGGGGAGCTGTTTTTT. V and J are TRBV6-5 and TRBJ2-2; no reliable D call. Trimming removed 9 bases at V and 8 bases at J, with 7 bases between. The CDR3 totals 10 residues. Germline V gene lookup returns CDR1 MNHEY and CDR2 SVGAGI.

The genes are TRBV29-1 and TRBJ2-2; D gene uncertain. Germline CDR1 SQVTM, CDR2 ANQGSEA. CDR3 size: 14 residues. Trimming removed 5 bases from V and 1 base from J, with 11 bases in between. The CDR3 DNA sequence: TGCAGCGTTTTTGACACTGGGAACACCGGGGAGCTGTTTTTT. Translating it yields CSVFDTGNTGELFF.

The chain employs TRBV10-1 and TRBJ1-5; D is undetermined. CDR1 and CDR2 (germline): WNHNN, SYGVQD (reference sequence). V lost 4 bases to trimming and J lost 5 bases, with 9 bases between them. The CDR3 is 13 residues long. The CDR3 sequence: CASSAGADQPQHF. DNA of the CDR3: TGCGCCAGCAGTGCAGGTGCCGATCAGCCCCAGCATTTT.

This clone has only one observation. V gene TRBV6-5 combines with J gene TRBJ2-6; D remains unclear. CDR3 length: 14 amino acids. The V gene lost 5 bases and the J gene lost 2 bases, with 7 bases spanning the gap. Germline V CDR1 and CDR2: MNHEY, SVGAGI. The CDR3 DNA sequence: TGTGCCAGCAGTCAAAACACTGGGGCCAACGTCCTGACTTTC. It specifies CASSQNTGANVLTF.

The chain has TRBV13 and TRBJ2-7; 11 positions agree with TRBD1. The V gene's germline CDR1 is PRHDT and CDR2 FYEKMQ (reference sequence). With V trimmed by 4 bases and J by 3 bases, 2 bases remained unmatched. CDR3 length equals 14 residues. CDR3 residues: CASSWGQGVYEQYF. DNA of the CDR3: TGTGCCAGCAGCTGGGGACAGGGGGTCTACGAGCAGTACTTC. The complete variable domain, with remaining parts taken from reference TRBV13 and TRBJ2-7, reads AAGVIQSPRHLIKEKRETATLKCYPIPRHDTVYWYQQGPGQDPQFLISFYEKMQSDKGSIPDRFSAQQFSDYHSELNMSSLELGDSALYFCASSWGQGVYEQYFGPGTRLTVT.

The chain employs TRBV12-3 or TRBV12-4 and TRBJ1-1, with unresolved D. The CDR3 contains 13 residues. Trimming removed 0 bases at V and 10 bases at J, with 12 bases between. The CDR3 loop reads CASSLAQIHGAFF. CDR3 sequence (DNA): TGTGCCAGCAGTTTAGCACAGATCCACGGAGCTTTCTTT.

This clone was seen many times. This chain connects TRBV19 to TRBJ1-6; 7 nucleotides match TRBD1. The CDR3 is 15 residues long. From germline, CDR1 is LNHDA and CDR2 SQIVND (reference sequence). The ends lost 5 bases at V and 5 bases at J; junction bases unmatched: 6. The DNA of the CDR3 is TGTGCCAGTAGTGGCCGGACAGGCGATAATTCACCCCTCCACTTT. Protein: CASSGRTGDNSPLHF. Supplemented by reference TRBV19 and TRBJ1-6, the full variable domain reads DGGITQSPKYLFRKEGQNVTLSCEQNLNHDAMYWYRQDPGQGLRLIYYSQIVNDFQKGDIAEGYSVSREKKESFPLTVTSAQKNPTAFYLCASSGRTGDNSPLHFGNGTRLTVT.

The chain has TRBV4-3 and TRBJ2-2; 8 bases are a match to TRBD2. The CDR3 has 15 amino acids. Germline V gene sequence: CDR1 LGHNA, CDR2 YSLEER. Losses at the gene ends were 5 bases for V and 7 bases for J; bases not matched to a gene: 9. In DNA form, the CDR3 reads TGCGCCAGCAGCGACCAACTAGCGGCGGGCGGGGAGCTGTTTTTT. Translation gives CASSDQLAAGGELFF.

This clone was observed a single time. This sequence joins TRBV7-3 and TRBJ2-1; TRBD2 matches at 9 bases. V lost 2 bases and J lost 9; bases outside the gene matches: 8. The V gene's germline CDR1 is SGHTA and CDR2 FQGTGA. This CDR3 is built from 15 residues. CDR3 region: CASSLQVGSGSEQFF. For the CDR3, the DNA is TGTGCCAGCAGCTTACAGGTGGGTAGCGGGAGTGAGCAGTTCTTC.

The chain couples TRBV27 to TRBJ2-5; 7 bases are shared with TRBD2. Germline values: CDR1 MNHEY, CDR2 SMNVEV (reference sequence). The CDR3 contains 16 residues. With 5 bases clipped from V and 5 bases from J, the junction kept 14 bases outside the gene matches. The CDR3 DNA reads TGTGCCAGCAGTCCCCGGAGGGAGGGGAAGAGCGAGACCCAGTACTTC. Its translation: CASSPRREGKSETQYF.

The chain employs TRBV6-2 or TRBV6-3 and TRBJ2-6; 8 nucleotides agree with TRBD1. Germline CDR1 MNHEY, CDR2 SVGEGT. The CDR3 totals 18 residues. The V and J ends lost 2 bases and 0 bases, in that order; junction bases with no gene match: 6. CDR3 residues: CASSYVNRGDSGANVLTF. CDR3 in DNA: TGTGCCAGCAGTTACGTGAACAGGGGGGACTCTGGGGCCAACGTCCTGACTTTC.

A few counts support this clone. The chain uses TRBV6-5 and TRBJ1-1, with D perhaps matching TRBD1 (6 bases). CDR3 length equals 14 residues. V was cut by 5 bases and J by 1 base, with 11 bases left in between. Germline CDR1 MNHEY, CDR2 SVGAGI. CDR3 loop: CASSRGQTNTEAFF. CDR3 DNA sequence: TGTGCCAGCAGTCGAGGACAGACGAACACTGAAGCTTTCTTT.

This clone showed up just once. The chain couples TRBV7-4 to TRBJ1-3; the D is unclear. Trimming removed 1 base from V and 0 bases from J, with 16 bases in between. The CDR3 loop spans 18 amino acids. CDR1 is SGHVT, CDR2 SQSDAQ, per germline. The DNA for the CDR3 is TGTGCCAGCAGCTTAGGGTGTCTTAGCCGGGTCTCTGGAAACACCATATATTTT. Translation gives CASSLGCLSRVSGNTIYF.

This clone was detected a few times. The chain links TRBV5-5 to TRBJ2-2; 9 bases map to TRBD1. The germline V gene has CDR1 SGHKS and CDR2 YYEKEE (reference sequence). This CDR3 is 15 amino acids long. The V segment lost 0 bases and the J segment 7 bases; nucleotides outside the gene matches: 4. The CDR3 nucleotides read TGTGCCAGCAGCTTGGCCGGGACAGGGAGCGGGGAGCTGTTTTTT. It translates to CASSLAGTGSGELFF.

The rearrangement uses TRBV6-2 or TRBV6-3 and TRBJ1-2; D is unresolved. The CDR3 is made up of 14 amino acids. V gave up 5 bases and J gave up 2 bases, with 12 bases separating them. In germline, CDR1 is MNHEY, CDR2 SVGEGT. The CDR3 nucleotides are TGTGCCAGCAGTCCCCTTGACAAAAACTATGGCTACACCTTC. It specifies CASSPLDKNYGYTF.

Details on this clone: The same CDR3 can be traced to other DNA sequences in this sample. The chain joins TRBV18 to TRBJ1-2; D possibly corresponds to TRBD1 (6 bases). V was cut by 3 bases and J by 4 bases, with 15 bases left in between. CDR3 length: 15 amino acids. Per germline, CDR1 KGHSH and CDR2 LQKENI. The CDR3, as DNA: TGTGCCAGCTCACCCCTGGACAGCAGATCCTATGGCTACACCTTC. Translation: CASSPLDSRSYGYTF. Full variable domain (missing parts from reference TRBV18 and TRBJ1-2): NAGVMQNPRHLVRRRGQEARLRCSPMKGHSHVYWYRQLPEEGLKFMVYLQKENIIDESGMPKERFSAEFPKEGPSILRIQQVVRGDSAAYFCASSPLDSRSYGYTFGSGTRLTVV.

The CDR3 loop reads CASSSGGLTGELFF. In DNA form, the CDR3 reads TGTGCCAGCAGTTCAGGGGGCCTCACCGGGGAGCTGTTTTTT. The rearrangement links TRBV6-5 to TRBJ2-2, with TRBD1 identical over 8 bases. The J segment lost 4 bases and the V segment lost 4 bases, leaving 2 bases of the junction unmatched. The CDR3 runs 14 residues. Germline loops: CDR1 MNHEY, CDR2 SVGAGI.

The chain recombines TRBV6-6 with TRBJ2-7; 8 nucleotides agree with TRBD1. J was trimmed by 2 bases and V by 3 bases; bases with no gene match: 3. CDR3 size: 14 residues. CDR1 MNHNY and CDR2 SVGAGI come from the germline V gene (reference sequence). CDR3 bases: TGTGCCAGCAGTTATGGACAGGGTCCCTACGAGCAGTACTTC. It translates to CASSYGQGPYEQYF.

The rearrangement uses TRBV6-5 and TRBJ2-7; TRBD2 matches at 12 bases. V was pared by 6 bases and J by 2 bases, with 5 bases of the junction left unmatched. The CDR3 spans 15 residues. Germline values: CDR1 MNHEY, CDR2 SVGAGI. CDR3 sequence reads: CASRYGLAGTYEQYF. CDR3 DNA sequence: TGTGCCAGCAGATACGGACTAGCGGGAACCTACGAGCAGTACTTC.

This chain links TRBV9 with TRBJ1-4, with TRBD1 matching 8 bases. J gave up 5 bases and V 0 bases, and 0 bases lay outside the gene matches. This CDR3 is 14 amino acids long. CDR1 and CDR2 (germline): SGDLS, YYNGEE. CDR3 coding DNA: TGTGCCAGCAGCGTAGCAGGGGGCAATGAAAAACTGTTTTTT. This translates into CASSVAGGNEKLFF.

This rearrangement joins TRBV7-2 to TRBJ1-2, with no clear D. The V gene's germline CDR1 is SGHTA and CDR2 FQGNSA. The CDR3 has 13 amino acids. Trimming pared 1 base from V and 4 bases from J, leaving 7 bases between. The CDR3: CASSLDLGYGYTF. CDR3 in DNA: TGTGCCAGCAGCTTAGACCTCGGCTATGGCTACACCTTC.

V usage is TRBV2 and J usage is TRBJ2-7, with no clear D. The germline V and J ends were trimmed by 5 bases and 3 bases, with 11 bases remaining between them. The length of the CDR3 is 13 residues. Looked up from germline, CDR1 is SNHLY and CDR2 is FYNNEI. The CDR3 loop is CASSNYQRYEQYF. In DNA, the CDR3 is TGTGCCAGCAGTAACTACCAGCGCTACGAGCAGTACTTC. The whole variable domain, filled in from reference TRBV2 and TRBJ2-7, reads EPEVTQTPSHQVTQMGQEVILRCVPISNHLYFYWYRQILGQKVEFLVSFYNNEISEKSEIFDDQFSVERPDGSNFTLKIRSTKLEDSAMYFCASSNYQRYEQYFGPGTRLTVT.

The chain recombines TRBV5-8 with TRBJ2-1, with 10 bases fitting TRBD2. CDR1 and CDR2 from the germline V gene are SGHTS and YDEGEE. V lost 3 bases and J lost 5; bases outside the gene matches: 5. CDR3 length equals 15 residues. The CDR3 DNA sequence: TGTGCCAGCAGCTCCTGGACTAGCGGTAACAATGAGCAGTTCTTC. Its translation: CASSSWTSGNNEQFF.